The clone carrying this T cell receptor (beta chain) has just a few counts. Its antigen is still unknown. Trimming cost V 5 bases and J 7 bases; bases outside gene matches: 9. This CDR3 spans 17 amino acids. CDR1 and CDR2 (germline): SGHTA, FQGTGA. CFSE-dim autoproliferating and CFSE-high non-proliferating T cells from unstimulated culture were sequenced separately. Pooled replicate wells came from approximately 5x10^7 CFSE-labeled PBMCs cultured 7 days without stimulus. CFSE at approximately 0.5 uM labeled the PBMCs, which were then cultured unstimulated. The protocol was immunoSEQ multiplex PCR, while the TCRdb copy is restricted to in-frame clones and leaves out a portion. The profile shows about 32,000 clones, about 84% of them singletons. This sample was taken from a study of memory B cells and T cells in multiple sclerosis.

This TCR derives from a human donor with multiple sclerosis. The specimen was PBMCs from blood kept in culture. This sequence joins TRBV7-3 and TRBJ2-1, with TRBD2 matching 15 bases. Written as DNA, the CDR3 is TGTGCCAGCAGCATAGGGACTAGCGGGAGGAGAAGGAATGAGCAGTTCTTC. This codes for CASSIGTSGRRRNEQFF.